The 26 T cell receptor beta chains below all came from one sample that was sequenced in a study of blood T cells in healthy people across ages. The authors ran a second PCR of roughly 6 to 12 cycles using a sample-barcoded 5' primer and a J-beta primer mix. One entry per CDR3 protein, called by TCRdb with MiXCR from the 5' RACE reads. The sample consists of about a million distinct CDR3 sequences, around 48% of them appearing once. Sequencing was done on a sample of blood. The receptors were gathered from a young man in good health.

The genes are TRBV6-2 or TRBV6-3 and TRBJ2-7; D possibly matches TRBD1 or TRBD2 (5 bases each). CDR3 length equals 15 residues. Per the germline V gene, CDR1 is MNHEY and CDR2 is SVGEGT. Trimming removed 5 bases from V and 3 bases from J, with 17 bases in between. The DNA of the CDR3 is TGTGCCAGCAGTAGGGGTGGCAAAGCGGTCTACGAGCAGTACTTC. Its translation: CASSRGGKAVYEQYF.

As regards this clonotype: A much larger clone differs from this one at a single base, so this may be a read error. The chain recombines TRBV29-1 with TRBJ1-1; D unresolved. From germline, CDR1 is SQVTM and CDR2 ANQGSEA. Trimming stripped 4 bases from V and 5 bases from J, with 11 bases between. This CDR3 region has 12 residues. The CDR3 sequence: CSVGVLGTEAFF. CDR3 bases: TGCAGCGTTGGCGTCCTGGGGACTGAAGCTTTCTTT.

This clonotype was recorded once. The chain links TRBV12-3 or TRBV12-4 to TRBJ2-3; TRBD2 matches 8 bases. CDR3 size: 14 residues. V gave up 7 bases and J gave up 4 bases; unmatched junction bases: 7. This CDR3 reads CASTGREASDTQYF. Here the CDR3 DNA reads TGTGCCAGCACAGGGCGGGAGGCCTCAGATACGCAGTATTTT.

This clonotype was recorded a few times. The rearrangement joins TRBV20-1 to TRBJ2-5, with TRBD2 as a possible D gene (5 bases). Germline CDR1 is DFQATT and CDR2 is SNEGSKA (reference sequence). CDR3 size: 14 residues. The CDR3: CRARQGRNQETQYF. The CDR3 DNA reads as TGCAGGGCCAGACAAGGGAGAAACCAAGAGACCCAGTACTTC.

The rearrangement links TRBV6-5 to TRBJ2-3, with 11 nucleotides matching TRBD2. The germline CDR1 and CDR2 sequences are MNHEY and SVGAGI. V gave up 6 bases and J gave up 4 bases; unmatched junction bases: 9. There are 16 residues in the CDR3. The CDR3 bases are TGTGCCAGCAGACCCTTTTTAGCGGGGGGGTCAGATACGCAGTATTTT. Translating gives CASRPFLAGGSDTQYF.

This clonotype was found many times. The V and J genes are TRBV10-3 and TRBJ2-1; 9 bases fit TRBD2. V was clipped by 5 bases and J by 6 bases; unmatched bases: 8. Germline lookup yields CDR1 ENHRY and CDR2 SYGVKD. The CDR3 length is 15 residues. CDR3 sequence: CAISTGTSQFNEQFF. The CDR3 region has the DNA TGTGCCATCAGTACCGGGACTAGCCAATTCAATGAGCAGTTCTTC.

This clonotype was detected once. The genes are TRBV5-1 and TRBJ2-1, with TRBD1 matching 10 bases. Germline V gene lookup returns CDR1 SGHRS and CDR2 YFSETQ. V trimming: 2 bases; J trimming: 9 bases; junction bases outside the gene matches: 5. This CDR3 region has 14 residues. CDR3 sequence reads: CASSFQDRGSEQFF. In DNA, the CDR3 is TGCGCCAGCAGCTTCCAGGACAGGGGGTCTGAGCAGTTCTTC.

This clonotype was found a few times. The CDR3 DNA follows: TGTGCCAGCAGTTTAGGGGACGGAGCCAAAAACATTCAGTACTTC. Its protein product is CASSLGDGAKNIQYF. The J gene is TRBJ2-4, the V gene TRBV12-3 or TRBV12-4; the D gene could be TRBD1 or TRBD2 (5 bases each). CDR3 length: 15 residues. V shed 1 base and J shed 0 bases, with 7 bases lying between them.

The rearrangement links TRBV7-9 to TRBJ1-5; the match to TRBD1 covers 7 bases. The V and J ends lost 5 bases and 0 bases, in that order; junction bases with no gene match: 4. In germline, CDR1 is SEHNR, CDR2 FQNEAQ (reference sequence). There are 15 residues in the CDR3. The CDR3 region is CASSPGGISNQPQHF. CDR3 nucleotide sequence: TGTGCCAGCAGCCCAGGGGGTATTAGCAATCAGCCCCAGCATTTT.

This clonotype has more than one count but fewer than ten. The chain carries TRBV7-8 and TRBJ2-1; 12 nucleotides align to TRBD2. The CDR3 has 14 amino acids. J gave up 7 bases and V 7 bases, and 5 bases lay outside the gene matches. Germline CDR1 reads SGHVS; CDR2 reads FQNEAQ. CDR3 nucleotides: TGTGCCAGCATCCTAGCGGGGGGGCGAAATGAGCAGTTCTTC. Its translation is CASILAGGRNEQFF. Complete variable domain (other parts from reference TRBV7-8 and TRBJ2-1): GAGVSQSPRYKVAKRGQDVALRCDPISGHVSLFWYQQALGQGPEFLTYFQNEAQLDKSGLPSDRFFAERPEGSVSTLKIQRTQQEDSAVYLCASILAGGRNEQFFGPGTRLTVL.

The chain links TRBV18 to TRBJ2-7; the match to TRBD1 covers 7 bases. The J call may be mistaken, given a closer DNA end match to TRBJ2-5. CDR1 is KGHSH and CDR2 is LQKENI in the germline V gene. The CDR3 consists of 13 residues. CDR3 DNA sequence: TGTGCCAGCTCACCGACAGGGAAAGAGACCCAGTACTTC. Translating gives CASSPTGKETQYF.

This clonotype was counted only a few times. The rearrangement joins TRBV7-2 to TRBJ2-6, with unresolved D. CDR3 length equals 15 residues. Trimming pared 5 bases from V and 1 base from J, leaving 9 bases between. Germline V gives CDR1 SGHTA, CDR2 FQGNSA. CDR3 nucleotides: TGTGCCAGCAGCCCTAGTAATTCTGGGGCCAACGTCCTGACTTTC. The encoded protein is CASSPSNSGANVLTF.

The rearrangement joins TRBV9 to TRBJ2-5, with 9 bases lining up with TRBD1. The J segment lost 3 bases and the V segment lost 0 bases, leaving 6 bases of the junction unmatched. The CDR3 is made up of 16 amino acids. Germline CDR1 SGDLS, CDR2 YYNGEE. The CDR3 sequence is CASSVDGTGLKETQYF. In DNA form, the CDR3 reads TGTGCCAGCAGCGTAGATGGGACAGGGTTAAAAGAGACCCAGTACTTC.

The CDR3 region has the DNA TGTGCCTGGACCCCAGGGAATGAGCAGTTCTTC. Amino acid sequence: CAWTPGNEQFF. The V call is TRBV30, the J call TRBJ2-1, with D perhaps matching TRBD1 (5 bases). Germline V gene lookup returns CDR1 GTSNPN and CDR2 SVGIG (reference sequence). The CDR3 has 11 residues. The ends were cut back, 4 bases at V and 7 bases at J, with 8 bases in the middle.

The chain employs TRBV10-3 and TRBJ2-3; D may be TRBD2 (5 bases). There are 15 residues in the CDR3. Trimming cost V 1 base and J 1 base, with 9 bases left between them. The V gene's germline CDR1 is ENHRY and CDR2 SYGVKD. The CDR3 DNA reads TGTGCCATCAGTGAGTATGACGGGGGCACAGATACGCAGTATTTT. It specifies CAISEYDGGTDTQYF.

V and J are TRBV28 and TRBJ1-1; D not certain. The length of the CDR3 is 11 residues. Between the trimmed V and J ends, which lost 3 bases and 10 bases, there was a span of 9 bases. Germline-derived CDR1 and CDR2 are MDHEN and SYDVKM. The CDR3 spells CASSLEGAAFF. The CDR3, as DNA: TGTGCCAGCAGTTTGGAGGGCGCAGCTTTCTTT.

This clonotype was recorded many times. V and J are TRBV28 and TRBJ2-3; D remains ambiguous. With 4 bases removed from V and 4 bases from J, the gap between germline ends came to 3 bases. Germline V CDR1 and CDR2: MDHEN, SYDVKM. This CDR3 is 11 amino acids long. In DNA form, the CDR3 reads TGTGCCAGCAGTTCTCCAGATACGCAGTATTTT. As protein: CASSSPDTQYF. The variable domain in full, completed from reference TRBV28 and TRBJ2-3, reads DVKVTQSSRYLVKRTGEKVFLECVQDMDHENMFWYRQDPGLGLRLIYFSYDVKMKEKGDIPEGYSVSREKKERFSLILESASTNQTSMYLCASSSPDTQYFGPGTRLTVL.

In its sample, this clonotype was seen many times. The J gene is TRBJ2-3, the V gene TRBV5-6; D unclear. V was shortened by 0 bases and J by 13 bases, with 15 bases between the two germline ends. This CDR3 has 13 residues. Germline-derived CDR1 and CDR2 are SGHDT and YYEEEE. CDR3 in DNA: TGTGCCAGCAGCTTGGTAGACTCGTATACAGAGTATTTT. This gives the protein CASSLVDSYTEYF.

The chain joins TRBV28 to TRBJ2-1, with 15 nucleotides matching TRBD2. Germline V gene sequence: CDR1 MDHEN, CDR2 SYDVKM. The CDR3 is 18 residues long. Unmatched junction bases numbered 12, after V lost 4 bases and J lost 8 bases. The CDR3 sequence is CASSSPLRTSGGAYEQFF. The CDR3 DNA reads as TGTGCCAGCAGTTCCCCATTGAGGACTAGCGGGGGGGCCTATGAGCAGTTCTTC. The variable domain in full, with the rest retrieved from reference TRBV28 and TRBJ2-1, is DVKVTQSSRYLVKRTGEKVFLECVQDMDHENMFWYRQDPGLGLRLIYFSYDVKMKEKGDIPEGYSVSREKKERFSLILESASTNQTSMYLCASSSPLRTSGGAYEQFFGPGTRLTVL.

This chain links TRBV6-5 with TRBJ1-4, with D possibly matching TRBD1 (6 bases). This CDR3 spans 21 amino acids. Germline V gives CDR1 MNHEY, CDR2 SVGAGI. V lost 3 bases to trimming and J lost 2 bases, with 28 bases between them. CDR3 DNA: TGTGCCAGCAGTTATTCGCCCCCGGGCCAGGGGAAGGTTTCGACTAATGAAAAACTGTTTTTT. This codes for CASSYSPPGQGKVSTNEKLFF.

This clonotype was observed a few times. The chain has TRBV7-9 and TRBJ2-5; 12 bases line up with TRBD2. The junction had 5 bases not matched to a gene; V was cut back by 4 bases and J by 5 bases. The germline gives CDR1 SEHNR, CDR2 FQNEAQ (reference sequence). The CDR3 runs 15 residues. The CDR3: CASSSGLAGFETQYF. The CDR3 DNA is TGTGCCAGCAGCTCTGGACTAGCGGGGTTTGAGACCCAGTACTTC.

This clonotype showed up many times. CDR3 residues: CASSLASGNEQFF. The DNA for the CDR3 is TGTGCCAGCAGCTTAGCGAGTGGGAATGAGCAGTTCTTC. V is TRBV7-2 and J is TRBJ2-1, with unresolved D. CDR1 SGHTA and CDR2 FQGNSA come from the germline V gene. The CDR3 runs 13 residues. V lost 0 bases to trimming and J lost 7 bases, with 7 bases between them.

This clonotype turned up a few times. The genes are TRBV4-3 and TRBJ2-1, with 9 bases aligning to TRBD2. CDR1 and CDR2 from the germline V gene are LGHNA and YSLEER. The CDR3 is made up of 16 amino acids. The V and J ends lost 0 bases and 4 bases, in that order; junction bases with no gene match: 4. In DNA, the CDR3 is TGCGCCAGCAGCCAAGAGCTAGCGGGGACGTACAATGAGCAGTTCTTC. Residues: CASSQELAGTYNEQFF.

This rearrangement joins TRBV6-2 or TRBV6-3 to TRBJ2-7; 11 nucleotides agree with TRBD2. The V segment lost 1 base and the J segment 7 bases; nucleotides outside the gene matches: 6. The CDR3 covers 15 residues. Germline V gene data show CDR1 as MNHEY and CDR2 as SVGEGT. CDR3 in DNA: TGTGCCAGCAGTTACTTGACTAGCGGGGAACGAGAGCAGTACTTC. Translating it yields CASSYLTSGEREQYF.

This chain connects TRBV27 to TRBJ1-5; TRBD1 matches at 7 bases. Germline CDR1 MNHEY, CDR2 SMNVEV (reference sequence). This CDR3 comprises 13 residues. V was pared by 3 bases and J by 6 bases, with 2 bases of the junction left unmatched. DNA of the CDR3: TGTGCCAGCAGTTTCAGGGGGGTTCAGCCCCAGCATTTT. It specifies CASSFRGVQPQHF.

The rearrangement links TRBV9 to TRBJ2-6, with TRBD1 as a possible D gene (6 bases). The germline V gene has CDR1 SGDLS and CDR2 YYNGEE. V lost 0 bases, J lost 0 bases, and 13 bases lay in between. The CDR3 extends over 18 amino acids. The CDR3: CASSVDRVPSSGANVLTF. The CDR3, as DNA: TGTGCCAGCAGCGTAGACAGGGTTCCCTCCTCTGGGGCCAACGTCCTGACTTTC.